Shown below are 9 T cell receptor beta chains from a single sample sequenced in a study of cytomegalovirus exposure and HLA in healthy donors. The PCR employed 60 Vbeta primers together with 13 Jbeta primers. The method was immunoSEQ multiplex PCR; TCRdb's version includes in-frame clones alone and lacks a portion of them. The table has 180,000 or so clones, roughly 78% seen once. Material: PBMCs. These receptors all stem from a woman aged 25 to 45 in good health and CMV-seronegative.

This clone appeared a few times. The gene calls are TRBV30 and TRBJ1-1; 7 bases are shared with TRBD1. The CDR3 spans 13 residues. The germline CDR1 and CDR2 sequences are GTSNPN and SVGIG (reference sequence). V gave up 0 bases and J gave up 5 bases; unmatched junction bases: 3. CDR3 DNA sequence: TGTGCCTGGAGTGTCGACAGGGAAACTGAAGCTTTCTTT. Its translation is CAWSVDRETEAFF.

This clone was recorded a few times. The gene calls are TRBV2 and TRBJ2-5; 7 positions match TRBD2. The CDR3 totals 17 residues. Trimming at V came to 6 bases and at J to 5 bases, leaving 18 bases not matched to a gene. Germline V CDR1 and CDR2: SNHLY, FYNNEI. The CDR3 DNA reads as TGTGCCAGCAGGGTTCTTGGGGGGGGACTCGGCGCGGAGACCCAGTACTTC. Its protein product is CASRVLGGGLGAETQYF.

V gene TRBV29-1 combines with J gene TRBJ2-3, with 8 bases lining up with TRBD2. Losses at the gene ends were 4 bases for V and 4 bases for J; bases not matched to a gene: 10. Germline loops: CDR1 SQVTM, CDR2 ANQGSEA. The CDR3 contains 15 residues. The CDR3 nucleotides read TGCAGCGTTGCTCTAATGGGACTAGAAGCAGATACGCAGTATTTT. Its protein is CSVALMGLEADTQYF.

This clone was recorded only once. This chain connects TRBV4-2 to TRBJ2-7, with a weak D call TRBD1 (6 bases). This CDR3 region has 13 residues. Germline V gives CDR1 LGHNA, CDR2 YNFKEQ. The V gene lost 6 bases and the J gene lost 4 bases, with 13 bases spanning the gap. CDR3 sequence: CASSSGQPYEQYF. CDR3 sequence (DNA): TGTGCCAGCAGTTCCGGACAGCCGTACGAGCAGTACTTC.

This sequence joins TRBV7-9 and TRBJ2-3, with no clear D. The V gene lost 4 bases and the J gene lost 0 bases, with 5 bases spanning the gap. Looked up from germline, CDR1 is SEHNR and CDR2 is FQNEAQ (reference sequence). The length of the CDR3 is 13 residues. DNA for the CDR3: TGTGCCAGCAGCTCGACAAGCACAGATACGCAGTATTTT. It encodes CASSSTSTDTQYF.

This chain connects TRBV7-9 to TRBJ1-1, with 8 bases identical to TRBD1. Trimming cost V 2 bases and J 4 bases; bases outside gene matches: 0. This CDR3 comprises 13 residues. CDR1 and CDR2 (germline): SEHNR, FQNEAQ (reference sequence). CDR3 region: CASSLQGATEAFF. The CDR3 region has the DNA TGTGCCAGCAGCTTACAGGGGGCCACTGAAGCTTTCTTT.

The chain has TRBV5-1 and TRBJ2-1; 9 positions match TRBD2. The V segment lost 4 bases and the J segment 8 bases; nucleotides outside the gene matches: 7. There are 14 residues in the CDR3. CDR1 and CDR2 from the germline V gene are SGHRS and YFSETQ. The CDR3 DNA reads TGCGCCAGCAGCCCGGGGGTAGCGGGAGATGAGCAGTTCTTC. It encodes CASSPGVAGDEQFF. The full variable domain, in which reference TRBV5-1 and TRBJ2-1 provide the parts outside the CDR3, is KAGVTQTPRYLIKTRGQQVTLSCSPISGHRSVSWYQQTPGQGLQFLFEYFSETQRNKGNFPGRFSGRQFSNSRSEMNVSTLELGDSALYLCASSPGVAGDEQFFGPGTRLTVL.

The chain carries TRBV6-6 and TRBJ1-2; 8 positions match TRBD1. Germline V lookup: CDR1 MNHNY, CDR2 SVGAGI (reference sequence). Losses at the gene ends were 5 bases for V and 3 bases for J; bases not matched to a gene: 2. There are 13 residues in the CDR3. The DNA of the CDR3 is TGTGCCAGCAGTCCGGGACAGGACTATGGCTACACCTTC. Translating gives CASSPGQDYGYTF.

This chain uses TRBV5-1 with TRBJ2-5; 14 nucleotides line up with TRBD2. Germline V lookup: CDR1 SGHRS, CDR2 YFSETQ. This CDR3 has 17 residues. The J segment lost 5 bases and the V segment lost 2 bases, leaving 8 bases of the junction unmatched. The CDR3 sequence is CASSLGLAGGHLETQYF. CDR3 DNA sequence: TGCGCCAGCAGCTTAGGACTAGCGGGGGGTCACCTGGAGACCCAGTACTTC.